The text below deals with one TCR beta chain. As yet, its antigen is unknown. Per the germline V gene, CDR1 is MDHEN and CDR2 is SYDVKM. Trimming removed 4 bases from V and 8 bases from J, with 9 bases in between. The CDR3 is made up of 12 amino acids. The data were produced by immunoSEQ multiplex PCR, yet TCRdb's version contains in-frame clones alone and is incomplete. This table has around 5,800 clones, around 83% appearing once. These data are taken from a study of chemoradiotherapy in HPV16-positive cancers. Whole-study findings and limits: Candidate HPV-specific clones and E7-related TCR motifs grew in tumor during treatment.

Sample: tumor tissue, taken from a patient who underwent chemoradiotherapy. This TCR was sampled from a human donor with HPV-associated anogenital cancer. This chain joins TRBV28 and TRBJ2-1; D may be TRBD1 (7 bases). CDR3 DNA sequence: TGTGCCAGCAGTTCAGGGGGGTATGAGCAGTTCTTC. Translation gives CASSSGGYEQFF.